This T cell receptor (beta chain) was obtained from a study of Graves' ophthalmopathy and Graves' hyperthyroidism. The CDR3 spans 17 residues. Germline V gene data show CDR1 as LNHDA and CDR2 as SQIVND (reference sequence). J was trimmed by 0 bases and V by 11 bases; bases with no gene match: 11. For repertoire sequencing, the TCR beta CDR3 regions were amplified from RNA transcripts. HTBI primers were used in a first-round RT-PCR, which preceded a second-round multiplex PCR. TCRdb called the multiplex PCR reads again in MiXCR, with one record for every CDR3 protein. This table holds 500,000 to 700,000 distinct CDR3 sequences, under 45% found once.

The sequenced sample was peripheral blood or thyroid tissue (not recorded which). The receptor's source is an adult man with Graves' hyperthyroidism. This chain links TRBV19 with TRBJ1-6; 9 bases are a match to TRBD1. CDR3 nucleotide sequence: TGTGCCTGGAGTGTAGGGACAGGGAGCTCCTATAATTCACCCCTCCACTTT. Encoded protein: CAWSVGTGSSYNSPLHF.